One sample yielded the 25 T cell receptor beta chains listed below, sequenced in a study of chronic HIV infection and antiretroviral therapy. Using its own MiXCR run on the 5' RACE reads, TCRdb lists one record per CDR3 protein. The sample has under 55,000 distinct CDR3 sequences, approximately 20% seen once. The sequencing input was peripheral blood. The receptor source for this set is an adult who had HIV and had not received antiretroviral therapy, or was an uninfected healthy control (not recorded which).

This clonotype was observed a few times. The chain links TRBV10-2 to TRBJ1-1; 8 bases align to TRBD1. The CDR3 is 13 residues long. CDR1 and CDR2 (germline): WSHSY, SAAADI. V dropped 3 bases and J dropped 11; count of bases not matched to a gene: 8. CDR3 region: CASSDKQGARAFF. CDR3 nucleotides: TGCGCCAGCAGTGATAAGCAGGGGGCCAGGGCTTTCTTT.

V is TRBV11-2 and J is TRBJ2-5; possible D gene TRBD1, 7 bases. Trimming left V 9 bases short and J 2 bases short, with 16 bases between. Germline CDR1 reads SGHAT; CDR2 reads FQNNGV. The CDR3 contains 14 residues. The CDR3: CASGQDRGQETQYF. CDR3 bases: TGTGCCAGTGGACAGGATCGGGGGCAAGAGACCCAGTACTTC.

V gene TRBV4-1 combines with J gene TRBJ1-4; no clear D gene. The CDR3 length is 16 residues. CDR1 and CDR2 (germline): MGHRA, YSYEKL. Trimming left V 1 base short and J 0 bases short, with 9 bases between. The CDR3 region is CASSQGSPTTNEKLFF. DNA for the CDR3: TGCGCCAGCAGCCAAGGGTCCCCCACAACTAATGAAAAACTGTTTTTT.

This sequence joins TRBV10-3 and TRBJ2-5, with 8 bases that match TRBD1. Per the germline V gene, CDR1 is ENHRY and CDR2 is SYGVKD. The V and J ends lost 9 bases and 1 base, in that order; junction bases with no gene match: 1. This CDR3 contains 12 residues. CDR3 protein: CAIQGAQETQYF. The CDR3 coding sequence is TGTGCCATTCAGGGGGCCCAAGAGACCCAGTACTTC.

This clonotype was seen a handful of times. V gene TRBV20-1 combines with J gene TRBJ2-7; 7 bases are shared with TRBD1. The CDR3 loop spans 15 amino acids. The ends lost 0 bases at V and 2 bases at J; junction bases unmatched: 7. The germline CDR1 and CDR2 sequences are DFQATT and SNEGSKA (reference sequence). The DNA of the CDR3 is TGCAGTGCTAGAGACCCCGGGACAGCTGCCTACGAGCAGTACTTC. It encodes CSARDPGTAAYEQYF.

This clonotype was observed at least ten times. This chain joins TRBV28 and TRBJ2-4, with D tentatively TRBD2 (5 bases). The germline CDR1 and CDR2 sequences are MDHEN and SYDVKM. The CDR3 is 12 residues long. V was pared by 6 bases and J by 10 bases, with 13 bases between. CDR3 amino acids: CASSGGSLIQYF. CDR3 sequence (DNA): TGTGCCAGCAGCGGCGGGTCGTTGATTCAGTACTTC.

This chain connects TRBV11-2 to TRBJ2-7, with D possibly being TRBD1 or TRBD2 (6 bases each). Germline CDR1 and CDR2: SGHAT and FQNNGV. The CDR3 sequence is 16 residues long. Between the trimmed V and J ends, which lost 5 bases and 2 bases, there was a span of 19 bases. The CDR3 DNA follows: TGTGCCAGCAGCCCCGGGGGCCATGGACTCCCCTACGAGCAGTACTTC. This codes for CASSPGGHGLPYEQYF.

The V and J genes are TRBV20-1 and TRBJ2-5; 8 bases align to TRBD2. The V gene's germline CDR1 is DFQATT and CDR2 SNEGSKA (reference sequence). The CDR3 contains 14 residues. As DNA, the CDR3 is TGCAGGGGCCCCAGCGGGAGAGCTCAAGAGACCCAGTACTTC. Protein: CRGPSGRAQETQYF.

V usage is TRBV14 and J usage is TRBJ1-2; TRBD1 agrees at 9 bases. Germline V gene sequence: CDR1 SGHDN, CDR2 FVKESK. CDR3 length: 15 residues. The V gene end was trimmed by 3 bases and the J gene end by 4 bases; junction bases not matched to a gene: 6. CDR3 protein: CASSHDGTGSYGYTF. The CDR3 DNA sequence: TGTGCCAGCAGCCACGATGGGACAGGGAGCTATGGCTACACCTTC.

This clonotype was counted between two and nine times. The CDR3 DNA is TGTGCCAGCAGTTTACCCCCGCGGGGCTACACCTTC. Protein sequence: CASSLPPRGYTF. This chain uses TRBV28 with TRBJ1-2; D remains ambiguous. The CDR3 covers 12 residues. Per the germline V gene, CDR1 is MDHEN and CDR2 is SYDVKM. V dropped 2 bases and J dropped 8 bases, with 9 bases sitting between them.

The gene calls are TRBV6-5 and TRBJ2-7; TRBD2 matches at 9 bases. J gave up 6 bases and V 2 bases, and 8 bases lay outside the gene matches. The germline CDR1 and CDR2 sequences are MNHEY and SVGAGI. The CDR3 covers 15 residues. CDR3 loop: CASSYGPSGNAEQYF. For the CDR3, the DNA is TGTGCCAGCAGTTACGGGCCTAGCGGGAATGCCGAGCAGTACTTC.

The rearrangement joins TRBV20-1 to TRBJ2-7; 8 bases align to TRBD2. The CDR3 consists of 16 residues. From germline, CDR1 is DFQATT and CDR2 SNEGSKA (reference sequence). With V trimmed by 0 bases and J by 0 bases, 7 bases remained unmatched. The CDR3 is CSARDATSGSSYEQYF. The CDR3 bases are TGCAGTGCTAGAGACGCCACTAGCGGTAGCTCCTACGAGCAGTACTTC.

There are a few counts of this clonotype. J is TRBJ1-2 and V is TRBV12-3 or TRBV12-4; 8 nucleotides match TRBD1. There are 15 residues in the CDR3. After removal of 4 bases from V and 7 bases from J, the junction contained 11 bases not matched to a gene. In DNA form, the CDR3 reads TGTGCCAGCAGTTCCGGACAGGGATTATTCCGTGGCTACACCTTC. Translated: CASSSGQGLFRGYTF.

The chain has TRBV10-3 and TRBJ2-1; maybe TRBD2 (5 bases). The CDR3 extends over 14 amino acids. Per germline, CDR1 ENHRY and CDR2 SYGVKD. The V and J ends lost 2 bases and 5 bases respectively, with 10 bases between them. The CDR3 is CAISEEGRHNEQFF. The DNA of the CDR3 is TGTGCCATCAGTGAGGAGGGCCGTCACAATGAGCAGTTCTTC.

This clonotype was seen more than once but under ten times. The chain joins TRBV2 to TRBJ2-3; possibly TRBD2 for D (5 bases). Germline values: CDR1 SNHLY, CDR2 FYNNEI. Trimming removed 4 bases from V and 0 bases from J, with 14 bases in between. This CDR3 has 16 residues. CDR3 residues: CASSGAGVASTDTQYF. The CDR3 DNA follows: TGTGCCAGCAGTGGGGCGGGTGTCGCTAGCACAGATACGCAGTATTTT.

The gene calls are TRBV4-1 and TRBJ2-2; no reliable D call. Germline V lookup: CDR1 MGHRA, CDR2 YSYEKL. V was trimmed by 5 bases and J by 3 bases, leaving 10 bases between them. This CDR3 is built from 14 residues. The CDR3 spells CASSSRADTGELFF. Written as DNA, the CDR3 is TGCGCCAGCAGCTCCCGGGCCGACACCGGGGAGCTGTTTTTT.

The CDR3 spells CASSGPGTSGYNEQFF. The CDR3 DNA follows: TGTGCCAGCAGTGGCCCCGGGACTAGCGGATACAATGAGCAGTTCTTC. V and J are TRBV28 and TRBJ2-1, with 11 bases lining up with TRBD2. The CDR3 length is 16 residues. Germline CDR1 MDHEN, CDR2 SYDVKM. V was clipped by 5 bases and J by 4 bases; unmatched bases: 7.

This clonotype was seen only a few times. Its ends do not fully match the called genes, so a read error is possible. The CDR3 here is CASSHHPRTSGRAFEQFF. The CDR3 DNA sequence: TGTGCTAGCAGCCACCACCCTCGGACTAGCGGGAGGGCCTTTGAGCAGTTCTTC. This chain uses TRBV7-7 with TRBJ2-1, with TRBD2 matching over 15 bases. Germline loops: CDR1 SSHAT, CDR2 FNYEAQ (reference sequence). The CDR3 contains 18 residues.

The rearrangement joins TRBV5-1 to TRBJ2-4; D uncertain. Germline V gene sequence: CDR1 SGHRS, CDR2 YFSETQ. The CDR3 runs to 14 residues. The ends were cut back, 2 bases at V and 0 bases at J, with 6 bases in the middle. CDR3 sequence reads: CASSFGLAKNIQYF. CDR3 nucleotide sequence: TGCGCCAGCAGCTTCGGCCTAGCCAAAAACATTCAGTACTTC.

This clonotype was counted a few times. The rearrangement joins TRBV2 to TRBJ1-6; no definite D call. The CDR3 runs to 12 residues. Germline V gene sequence: CDR1 SNHLY, CDR2 FYNNEI. Trimming pared 6 bases from V and 7 bases from J, leaving 7 bases between. In DNA, the CDR3 is TGTGCCAGCAGGGGCAGAAATTCACCCCTCCACTTT. Translation gives CASRGRNSPLHF.

This clonotype was found a few times. The chain is built from TRBV18 and TRBJ2-5; tentatively, D is TRBD1 or TRBD2 (5 bases each). The ends were cut back, 6 bases at V and 1 base at J, with 15 bases in the middle. Germline CDR1 and CDR2: KGHSH and LQKENI. The CDR3 runs 15 residues. The CDR3 DNA is TGTGCCAGCTCGCTAAACCGAGGGACCCAAGAGACCCAGTACTTC. This sequence encodes CASSLNRGTQETQYF.

The V and J genes are TRBV20-1 and TRBJ1-5; D is uncertain. Between the trimmed V and J ends, which lost 3 bases and 6 bases, there was a span of 12 bases. CDR3 length: 13 residues. Germline CDR1 DFQATT, CDR2 SNEGSKA (reference sequence). Written as DNA, the CDR3 is TGCAGTGCTAGCTACGGGGTTGCTCAGCCCCAGCATTTT. Its translation is CSASYGVAQPQHF.

The chain links TRBV4-1 to TRBJ2-1; TRBD2 aligns across 10 bases. The DNA end is a closer match to TRBJ2-7, so the J assignment may be wrong. The CDR3 spans 18 residues. CDR1 is MGHRA, CDR2 YSYEKL, per germline. CDR3 sequence reads: CASSQESGRGSSYNEQYF. CDR3 nucleotides: TGCGCCAGCAGCCAAGAAAGCGGGAGGGGAAGCTCCTACAATGAGCAGTACTTC.

V gene TRBV5-1 combines with J gene TRBJ2-1; D could derive from TRBD1 or TRBD2 (6 bases each). The V and J ends lost 6 bases and 8 bases respectively, with 12 bases between them. CDR1 is SGHRS and CDR2 is YFSETQ in the germline V gene. This CDR3 region has 12 residues. CDR3 nucleotide sequence: TGCGCCAGCATAGGGGGGTCAGATGAGCAGTTCTTC. Translation: CASIGGSDEQFF.

This chain connects TRBV28 to TRBJ1-4; D unresolved. V lost 5 bases to trimming and J lost 8 bases, with 15 bases between them. The germline gives CDR1 MDHEN, CDR2 SYDVKM. The CDR3 spans 14 residues. The DNA of the CDR3 is TGTGCCAGCAGTCCCGGCAGGATCGAAGAAAAACTGTTTTTT. As protein: CASSPGRIEEKLFF.